This TCR beta chain was recorded in a study of cytomegalovirus exposure and HLA in healthy donors. Regarding the study as a whole: Presence/absence analyses assumed roughly uniform sequencing depth across donors, which may not hold. Listed as cytomegalovirus-associated were 164 TCR beta chains. Analysis performed later showed TCR beta chains linked to HLA being more clonally expanded than equally common others. In an earlier analysis, in some 500 donors, most V segments appeared productive either ~87% or ~30% of the time.

As for this clone: Its antigen is currently unknown.

The PCR was carried out with 60 Vbeta primers and 13 Jbeta primers. Profiling relied on immunoSEQ multiplex PCR, and the TCRdb table lists in-frame clones only, not all of them. The sample shows about 170,000 clones, about 84% of them seen only once. V shed 6 bases and J shed 7 bases, with 13 bases lying between them. This CDR3 is 13 amino acids long. Looked up from germline, CDR1 is LNHDA and CDR2 is SQIVND (reference sequence). The sequence came from a young man in good health and CMV-seronegative. The chain couples TRBV19 to TRBJ1-5; D ambiguous. Sequencing was performed on PBMCs. CDR3 residues: CASSTVVRQPQHF. The CDR3 nucleotides are TGTGCCAGTAGCACGGTCGTTCGGCAGCCCCAGCATTTT.